This entry concerns a single T cell receptor (beta chain). The antigen remains unidentified. These data come from a study of cytomegalovirus exposure and HLA in healthy donors. Study outcomes and limitations: The authors considered a cluster of highly shared sequence variants likely to be a sequencing artifact. There were reportedly fewer N-insertions in an Asian-associated ancestry cluster than the roughly 680-donor mean, in a later analysis. Earlier analysis yielded a pattern in which most TCR beta V segments were productive about 87% or about 30% of the time. Based on reports, TCR beta sequences accurately predicted HLA-A and HLA-B alleles for most subjects.

A multiplex PCR was run with 60 Vbeta primers and 13 Jbeta primers. Repertoires were generated with immunoSEQ multiplex PCR, while TCRdb's copy carries only in-frame clones and drops some. This sample carries 100,000 to 140,000 clones, 55% to 85% of them seen once, and the ten largest clones take about 8%. V gave up 6 bases and J gave up 2 bases, with 13 bases separating them. The germline gives CDR1 MNHEY, CDR2 SVGAGI. The CDR3 extends over 14 amino acids. Sequencing was performed on PBMCs. The V gene is TRBV6-5, the J gene TRBJ1-1, with a possible D match to TRBD1 (6 bases). This sequence was found in a man aged 25-45 years in good health and CMV-seronegative. CDR3 DNA: TGTGCCAGCAGAGACCAGGGGTCTAACACTGAAGCTTTCTTT. It codes for CASRDQGSNTEAFF.